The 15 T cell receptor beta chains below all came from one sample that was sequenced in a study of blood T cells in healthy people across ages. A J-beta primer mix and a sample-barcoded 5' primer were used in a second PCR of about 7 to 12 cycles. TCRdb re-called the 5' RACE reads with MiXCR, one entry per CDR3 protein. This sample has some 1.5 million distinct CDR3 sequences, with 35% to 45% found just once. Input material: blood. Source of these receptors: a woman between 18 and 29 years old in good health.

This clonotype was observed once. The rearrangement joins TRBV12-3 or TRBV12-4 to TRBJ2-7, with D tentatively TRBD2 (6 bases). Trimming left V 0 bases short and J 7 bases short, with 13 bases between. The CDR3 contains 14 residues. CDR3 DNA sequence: TGTGCCAGCAGTTTAGCGCAGGGAGGCTTGGAGCAGTACTTC. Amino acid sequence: CASSLAQGGLEQYF.

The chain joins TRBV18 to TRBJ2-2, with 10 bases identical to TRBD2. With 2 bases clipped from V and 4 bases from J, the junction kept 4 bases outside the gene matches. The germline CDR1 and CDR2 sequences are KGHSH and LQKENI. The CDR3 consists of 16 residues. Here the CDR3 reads CASSPSGRVRTGELFF. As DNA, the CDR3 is TGTGCCAGCTCACCAAGCGGGAGGGTCCGCACCGGGGAGCTGTTTTTT.

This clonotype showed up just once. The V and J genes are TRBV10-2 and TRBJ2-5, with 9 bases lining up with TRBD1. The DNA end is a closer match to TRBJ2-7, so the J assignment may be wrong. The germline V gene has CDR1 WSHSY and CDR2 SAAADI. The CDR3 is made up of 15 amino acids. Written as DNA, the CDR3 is TGCGCCAGCAGTGAGTCTTCGGGACAGGGTTACGAGCAGTACTTC. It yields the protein CASSESSGQGYEQYF.

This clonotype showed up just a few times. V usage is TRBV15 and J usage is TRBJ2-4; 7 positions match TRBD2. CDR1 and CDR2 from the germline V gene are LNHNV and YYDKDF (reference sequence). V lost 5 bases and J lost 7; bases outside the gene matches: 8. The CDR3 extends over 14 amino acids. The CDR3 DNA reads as TGTGCCACCAGCGGGCTAGCGGCGAAGAACATTCAGTACTTC. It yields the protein CATSGLAAKNIQYF.

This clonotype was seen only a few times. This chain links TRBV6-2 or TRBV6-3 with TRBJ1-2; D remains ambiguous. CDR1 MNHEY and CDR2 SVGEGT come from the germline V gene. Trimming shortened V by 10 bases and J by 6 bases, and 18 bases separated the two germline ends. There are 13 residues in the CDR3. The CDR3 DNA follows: TGTGCCACCTCAACCAGGAAGGAAGATGGCTACACCTTC. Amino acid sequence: CATSTRKEDGYTF.

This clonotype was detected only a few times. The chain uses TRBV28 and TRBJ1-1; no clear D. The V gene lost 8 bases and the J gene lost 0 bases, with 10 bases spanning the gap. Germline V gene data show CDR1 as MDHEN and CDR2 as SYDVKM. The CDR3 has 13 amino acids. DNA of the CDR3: TGTGCCAGCGCAACTAATATGAACACTGAAGCTTTCTTT. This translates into CASATNMNTEAFF.

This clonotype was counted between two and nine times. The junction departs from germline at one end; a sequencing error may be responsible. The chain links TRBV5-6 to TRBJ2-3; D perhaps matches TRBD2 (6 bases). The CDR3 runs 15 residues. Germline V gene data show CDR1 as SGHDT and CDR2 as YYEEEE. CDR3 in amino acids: CASSSLGGDSETQYF. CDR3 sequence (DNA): TGTGCCAGCAGCTCTTTGGGAGGCGACTCAGAGACGCAGTATTTT.

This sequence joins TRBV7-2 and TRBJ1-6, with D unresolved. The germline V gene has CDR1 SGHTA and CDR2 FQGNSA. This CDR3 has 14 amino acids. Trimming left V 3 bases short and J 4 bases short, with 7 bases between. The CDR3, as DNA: TGTGCCAGCAGCTTCGCGGGATATAATTCACCCCTCCACTTT. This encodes CASSFAGYNSPLHF.

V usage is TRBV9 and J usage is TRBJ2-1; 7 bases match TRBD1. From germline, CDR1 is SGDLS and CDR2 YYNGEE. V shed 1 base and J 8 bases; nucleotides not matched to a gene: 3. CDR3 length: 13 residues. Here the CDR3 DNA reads TGTGCCAGCAGCGTATTTACAGGGGATGAGCAGTTCTTC. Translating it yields CASSVFTGDEQFF. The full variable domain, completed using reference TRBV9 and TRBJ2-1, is DSGVTQTPKHLITATGQRVTLRCSPRSGDLSVYWYQQSLDQGLQFLIQYYNGEERAKGNILERFSAQQFPDLHSELNLSSLELGDSALYFCASSVFTGDEQFFGPGTRLTVL.

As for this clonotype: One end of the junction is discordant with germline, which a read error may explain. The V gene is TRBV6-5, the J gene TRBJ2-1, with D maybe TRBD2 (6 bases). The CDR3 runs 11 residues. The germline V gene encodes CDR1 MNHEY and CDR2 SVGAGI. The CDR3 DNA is TGTGCCAGCGGTTACTCGGGGAGGCGGTTCTTC. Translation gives CASGYSGRRFF.

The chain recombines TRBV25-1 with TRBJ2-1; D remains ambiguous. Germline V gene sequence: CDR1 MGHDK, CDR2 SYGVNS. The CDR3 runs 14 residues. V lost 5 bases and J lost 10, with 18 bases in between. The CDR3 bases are TGTGCCAGCAGTTGGCCGGGCCACGGCGAGGAGCAGTTCTTC. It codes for CASSWPGHGEEQFF.

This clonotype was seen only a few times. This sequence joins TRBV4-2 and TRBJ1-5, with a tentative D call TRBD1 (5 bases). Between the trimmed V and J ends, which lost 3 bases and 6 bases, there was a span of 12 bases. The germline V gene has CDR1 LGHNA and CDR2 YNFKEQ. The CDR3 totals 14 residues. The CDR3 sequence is CASSHTQGTQPQHF. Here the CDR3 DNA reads TGTGCCAGCAGCCATACGCAGGGAACTCAGCCCCAGCATTTT.

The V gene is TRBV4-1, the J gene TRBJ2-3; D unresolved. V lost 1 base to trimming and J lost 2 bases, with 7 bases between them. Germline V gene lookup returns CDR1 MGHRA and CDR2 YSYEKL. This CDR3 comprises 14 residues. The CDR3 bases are TGCGCCAGCAGCCAAGTACAGACCACAGATACGCAGTATTTT. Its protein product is CASSQVQTTDTQYF.

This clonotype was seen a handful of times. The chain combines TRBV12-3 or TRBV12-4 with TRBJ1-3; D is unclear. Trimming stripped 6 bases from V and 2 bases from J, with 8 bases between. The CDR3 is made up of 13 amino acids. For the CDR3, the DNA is TGTGCCAGCAGCACCGGAGCTGGAAACACCATATATTTT. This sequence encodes CASSTGAGNTIYF.

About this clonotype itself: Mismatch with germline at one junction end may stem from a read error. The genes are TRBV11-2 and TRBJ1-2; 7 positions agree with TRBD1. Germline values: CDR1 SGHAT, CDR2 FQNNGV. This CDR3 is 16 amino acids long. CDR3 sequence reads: CAGSLVDARGRIGYTF. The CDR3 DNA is TGTGCCGGCAGCTTAGTTGATGCGAGGGGGCGGATTGGCTACACCTTC. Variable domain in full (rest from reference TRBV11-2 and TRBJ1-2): EAGVAQSPRYKIIEKRQSVAFWCNPISGHATLYWYQQILGQGPKLLIQFQNNGVVDDSQLPKDRFSAERLKGVDSTLKIQPAKLEDSAVYLCAGSLVDARGRIGYTFGSGTRLTVV.